This T cell receptor (beta chain) was documented in a study of read filtering for tumor transcriptome and immune sequencing. Study-wide context: RNA-seq yielded only about 75 to 1,300 TCR reads, IR-seq about 4.05 to 10.27 million. Notes on the study in general: In IR-seq, single-read clonotypes were 65% to 90% of clonotypes but approximately 3.5% of reads.

V was pared by 6 bases and J by 8 bases, with 13 bases between. Germline CDR1 and CDR2: MDHEN and SYDVKM. CDR3 length equals 12 residues. The table lists this clonotype with many counts. Its antigen remains unidentified. This library used about 400 ng RNA and molecular barcoded adaptors spanning alpha/delta and beta/gamma chains. TCRdb re-analysed the reads in MiXCR, keeping a single row per CDR3 protein. The sample has approximately 40,000 distinct CDR3 sequences; 12% to 15% are singletons. The sequencing input was a population of CD138-negative cells sorted from bone marrow. The genes are TRBV28 and TRBJ1-1; D is ambiguous. The TCR originated in a donor older than 35 with multiple myeloma. This CDR3 is CASSTIRGEAFF. The DNA of the CDR3 is TGTGCCAGCAGCACCATTCGCGGGGAAGCTTTCTTT. The whole variable domain, filled in from reference TRBV28 and TRBJ1-1, reads DVKVTQSSRYLVKRTGEKVFLECVQDMDHENMFWYRQDPGLGLRLIYFSYDVKMKEKGDIPEGYSVSREKKERFSLILESASTNQTSMYLCASSTIRGEAFFGQGTRLTVV.